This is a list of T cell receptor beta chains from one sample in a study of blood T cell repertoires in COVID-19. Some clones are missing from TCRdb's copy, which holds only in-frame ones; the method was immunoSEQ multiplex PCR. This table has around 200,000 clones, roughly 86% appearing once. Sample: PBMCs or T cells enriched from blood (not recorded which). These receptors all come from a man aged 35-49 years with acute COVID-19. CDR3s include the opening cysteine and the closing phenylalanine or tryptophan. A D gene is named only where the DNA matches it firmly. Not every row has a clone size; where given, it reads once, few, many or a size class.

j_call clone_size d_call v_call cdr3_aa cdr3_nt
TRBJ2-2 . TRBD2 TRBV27 CASRSGGWESPGELFF TGTGCCAGCAGGTCGGGGGGTTGGGAAAGTCCCGGGGAGCTGTTTTTT
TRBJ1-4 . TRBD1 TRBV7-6 CASSFRTGNEKLFF TGTGCCAGCAGCTTCCGGACAGGGAATGAAAAACTGTTTTTT
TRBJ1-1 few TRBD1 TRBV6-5 CASEDRGRSGTEAFF TGTGCCAGCGAGGACAGGGGGCGATCTGGGACTGAAGCTTTCTTT
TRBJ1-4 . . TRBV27 CASSLWGASSEKLFF TGTGCCAGCAGTTTATGGGGAGCCTCTTCCGAAAAACTGTTTTTT
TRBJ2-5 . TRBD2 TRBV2 CASSESREGPQTQYF TGTGCCAGCAGTGAATCGCGGGAGGGCCCTCAGACCCAGTACTTC
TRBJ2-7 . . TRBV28 CASSSQGGSYEQYF TGTGCCAGCAGTTCACAGGGGGGGTCCTACGAGCAGTACTTC
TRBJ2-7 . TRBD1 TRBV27 CASSRRQGGYEQYF TGTGCCAGCAGTAGACGACAGGGTGGGTACGAGCAGTACTTC
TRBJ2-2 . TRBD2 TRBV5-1 CASSLMFQREGAGELFF TGCGCCAGCAGCTTGATGTTCCAGCGGGAGGGCGCCGGGGAGCTGTTTTTT
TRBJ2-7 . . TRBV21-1 CASSKEGRVDEQYF TGTGCCAGCAGCAAAGAGGGCAGGGTTGACGAGCAGTACTTC
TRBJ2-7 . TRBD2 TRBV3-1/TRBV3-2 CASSQTSGSSYEQYF TGTGCCAGCAGCCAGACTAGCGGGAGTTCCTACGAGCAGTACTTC
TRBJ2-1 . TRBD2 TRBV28 CASSSPLAGGRNEQFF TGTGCCAGCAGTTCCCCTTTAGCGGGAGGGCGCAATGAGCAGTTCTTC
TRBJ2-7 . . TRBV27 CASSLLPGLHTYEQYF TGTGCCAGCAGTTTGCTACCGGGACTCCATACCTACGAGCAGTACTTC
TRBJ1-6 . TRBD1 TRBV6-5 CASIDRGKLPLHF TGTGCCAGCATCGACAGGGGAAAATTACCCCTCCACTTT
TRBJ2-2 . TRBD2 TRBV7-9 CASSLGEKASGRAPGELFF TGTGCCAGCAGCTTAGGGGAAAAAGCTAGCGGGAGGGCCCCCGGGGAGCTGTTTTTT
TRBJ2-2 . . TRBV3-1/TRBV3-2 CASSLAGNTGELFF TGTGCCAGCAGCCTGGCGGGAAACACCGGGGAGCTGTTTTTT
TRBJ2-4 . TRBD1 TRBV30 CAWRRGPAKNIQYF TGTGCCTGGAGAAGGGGGCCGGCCAAAAACATTCAGTACTTC
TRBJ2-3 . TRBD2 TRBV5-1 CASSPQGLAALTDTQYF TGCGCCAGCAGCCCCCAGGGACTAGCGGCCTTAACAGATACGCAGTATTTT
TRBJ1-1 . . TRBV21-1 CASSKENRGTRLEAFF TGTGCCAGCAGCAAAGAGAATAGGGGGACAAGACTTGAAGCTTTCTTT
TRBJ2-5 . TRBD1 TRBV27 CASSPKTGRETQYF TGTGCCAGCAGTCCCAAGACAGGGAGAGAGACCCAGTACTTC
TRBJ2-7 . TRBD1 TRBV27 CASSFPPSGQRSYEQYF TGTGCCAGCAGTTTCCCACCTTCGGGACAGAGGTCCTACGAGCAGTACTTC
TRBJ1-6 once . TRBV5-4 CASSLNSVEGVASPLHF TGTGCCAGCAGCTTGAACTCAGTTGAGGGAGTAGCATCACCCCTCCACTTT
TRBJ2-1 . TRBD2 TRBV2 CASGTSGGNEQFF TGTGCCAGCGGGACTAGCGGAGGGAATGAGCAGTTCTTC
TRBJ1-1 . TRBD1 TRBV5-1 CASSPSGQGAVTEAFF TGCGCCAGCAGCCCCTCCGGACAGGGGGCGGTCACTGAAGCTTTCTTT
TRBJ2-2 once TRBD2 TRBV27 CASSLFGLAGGSLTGELFF TGTGCCAGCAGTTTATTCGGACTAGCGGGAGGCTCGCTCACCGGGGAGCTGTTTTTT